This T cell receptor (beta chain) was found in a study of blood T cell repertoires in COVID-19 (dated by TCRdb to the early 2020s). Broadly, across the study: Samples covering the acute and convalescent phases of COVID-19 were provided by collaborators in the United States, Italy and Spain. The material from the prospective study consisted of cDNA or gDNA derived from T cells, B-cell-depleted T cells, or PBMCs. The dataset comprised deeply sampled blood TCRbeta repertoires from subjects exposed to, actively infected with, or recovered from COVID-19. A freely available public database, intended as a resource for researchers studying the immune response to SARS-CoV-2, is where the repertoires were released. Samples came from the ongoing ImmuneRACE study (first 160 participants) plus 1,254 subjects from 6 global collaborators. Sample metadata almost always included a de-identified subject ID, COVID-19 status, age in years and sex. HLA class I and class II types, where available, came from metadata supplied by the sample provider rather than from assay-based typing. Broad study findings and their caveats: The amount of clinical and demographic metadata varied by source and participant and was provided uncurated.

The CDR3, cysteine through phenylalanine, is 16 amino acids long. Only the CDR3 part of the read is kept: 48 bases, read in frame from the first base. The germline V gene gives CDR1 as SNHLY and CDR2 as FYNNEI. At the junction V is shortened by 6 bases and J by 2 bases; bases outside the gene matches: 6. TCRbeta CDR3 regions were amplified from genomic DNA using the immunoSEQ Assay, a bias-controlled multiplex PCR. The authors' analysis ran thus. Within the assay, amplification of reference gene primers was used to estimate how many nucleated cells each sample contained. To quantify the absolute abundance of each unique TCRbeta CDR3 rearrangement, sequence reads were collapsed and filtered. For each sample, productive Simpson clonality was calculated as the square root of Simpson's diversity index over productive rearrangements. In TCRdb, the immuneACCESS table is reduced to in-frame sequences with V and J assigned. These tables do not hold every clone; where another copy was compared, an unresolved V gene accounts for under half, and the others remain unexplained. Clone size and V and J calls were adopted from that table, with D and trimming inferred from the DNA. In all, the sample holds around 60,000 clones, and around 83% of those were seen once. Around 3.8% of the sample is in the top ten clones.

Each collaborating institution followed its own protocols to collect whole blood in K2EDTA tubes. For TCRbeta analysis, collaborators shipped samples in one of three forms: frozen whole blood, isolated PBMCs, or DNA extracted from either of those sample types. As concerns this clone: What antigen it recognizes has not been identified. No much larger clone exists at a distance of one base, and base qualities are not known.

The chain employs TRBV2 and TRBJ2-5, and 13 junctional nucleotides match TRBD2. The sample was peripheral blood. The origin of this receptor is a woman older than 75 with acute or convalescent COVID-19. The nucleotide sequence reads TGTGCCAGCAGGGCGACTAGCGGGGGGTATCAAGAGACCCAGTACTTC. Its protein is CASRATSGGYQETQYF.